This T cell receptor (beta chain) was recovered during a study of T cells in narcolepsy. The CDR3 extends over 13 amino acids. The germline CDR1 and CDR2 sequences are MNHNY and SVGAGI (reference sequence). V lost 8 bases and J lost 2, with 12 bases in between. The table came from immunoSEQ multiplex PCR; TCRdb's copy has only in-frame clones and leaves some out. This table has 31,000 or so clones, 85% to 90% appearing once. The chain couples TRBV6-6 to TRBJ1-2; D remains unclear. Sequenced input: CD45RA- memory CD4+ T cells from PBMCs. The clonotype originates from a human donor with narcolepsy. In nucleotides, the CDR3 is TGTGCCAGCGCCTCGGACGGGAACTATGGCTACACCTTC. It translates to CASASDGNYGYTF.